A selection of T cell receptor beta chains follows, all from one sample in a study of T-cell memory formation after mild COVID-19. From the 5' RACE reads, TCRdb called clonotypes with MiXCR, one entry per CDR3 protein. The data hold approximately 150,000 distinct CDR3 sequences, with about 19% observed a single time. Material for sequencing was PBMCs or a T cell subset sorted from them (not recorded which). The origin of the receptors is an adult woman who had mild COVID-19 (a few samples of this study predate the infection). Cell type and time point are not known. Each CDR3 is given with its conserved first and last residue. D genes are given only for firm matches. Rows give clone size only sometimes, using once, few, many, or a class for an expanded clone.

v_call	d_call	j_call	clone_size	cdr3_aa	cdr3_nt
TRBV20-1	TRBD1	TRBJ1-6	few	CSALSLTGGSPLHF	TGCAGTGCCCTTAGCCTTACAGGGGGTTCACCCCTCCACTTT
TRBV5-1	TRBD2	TRBJ2-1	-	CASKSAGGPSNEQFF	TGCGCCAGCAAGTCTGCGGGGGGGCCGAGCAATGAGCAGTTCTTC
TRBV7-9	-	TRBJ2-1	-	CASSLLGGPPKEDF	TGTGCCAGCAGCTTACTGGGAGGTCCGCCCAAAGAGGACTTC
TRBV4-3	-	TRBJ2-5	once	CASSQDYGVQETQYF	TGCGCCAGCAGCCAAGATTATGGGGTCCAAGAGACCCAGTACTTC
TRBV24-1	-	TRBJ2-3	-	CATRPKGEFAGNTQYF	TGTGCCACCAGACCAAAAGGGGAATTCGCGGGGAATACGCAGTATTTT
TRBV5-1	-	TRBJ2-7	-	CASSLRTTREISYEQYF	TGCGCCAGCAGCTTGAGGACCACCCGGGAGATAAGCTACGAGCAGTACTTC
TRBV4-3	-	TRBJ2-3	many	CASSQGPSVSTDTQYF	TGCGCCAGCAGCCAAGGTCCTAGCGTGAGCACAGATACGCAGTATTTT
TRBV20-1	-	TRBJ2-5	-	CSAMVGGASGTQYF	TGCAGTGCTATGGTGGGTGGGGCGTCCGGGACCCAGTACTTC
TRBV20-1	TRBD2	TRBJ2-1	-	CSARDARAGNEQFF	TGCAGTGCTAGAGATGCAAGAGCGGGAAATGAGCAGTTCTTC
TRBV24-1	TRBD1	TRBJ2-1	-	CATSDHRGWERNEQFF	TGTGCCACCAGTGACCACAGGGGGTGGGAAAGAAATGAGCAGTTCTTC
TRBV3-1	-	TRBJ1-6	few	CASSHREDSPLHF	TGTGCCAGCAGCCATCGGGAGGATTCACCCCTCCACTTT
TRBV12-3/TRBV12-4	-	TRBJ2-2	many	CASRPGPNTGELFF	TGTGCCAGCAGACCCGGGCCAAACACCGGGGAGCTGTTTTTT
TRBV19	-	TRBJ1-2	-	CASSRTTNYGYTF	TGTGCCAGTAGCCGAACTACGAACTATGGCTACACCTTC
TRBV3-1	-	TRBJ2-3	few	CASSQDQARKADTQYF	TGTGCCAGCAGCCAAGATCAAGCCAGGAAGGCTGATACGCAGTATTTT
TRBV9	-	TRBJ1-1	-	CASSVELNTEAFF	TGTGCCAGCAGCGTAGAGTTGAACACTGAAGCTTTCTTT
TRBV4-1	TRBD1	TRBJ2-1	few	CASSQERTGSYNEQFF	TGCGCCAGCAGCCAAGAACGGACAGGCTCCTACAATGAGCAGTTCTTC
TRBV7-2	TRBD1	TRBJ1-1	few	CASRRQGNTEAFF	TGTGCCAGCAGGAGACAGGGGAACACTGAAGCTTTCTTT
TRBV24-1	TRBD2	TRBJ2-2	-	CATSPTSGRKNTGELFF	TGTGCCACCAGTCCGACTAGCGGGAGGAAGAACACCGGGGAGCTGTTTTTT
TRBV7-9	-	TRBJ2-1	-	CASSLRGRKDEQFF	TGTGCCAGCAGCTTACGGGGGCGCAAGGATGAGCAGTTCTTC
TRBV11-3	-	TRBJ1-3	-	CASSHLGGRSGNTIYF	TGTGCCAGCAGCCACCTGGGGGGGCGTTCGGGAAACACCATATATTTT
TRBV20-1	-	TRBJ2-3	-	CSAGKVDTQYF	TGCAGTGCTGGAAAGGTGGATACGCAGTATTTT
TRBV5-1	-	TRBJ2-7	many	CASSLGTSGYEQYF	TGCGCCAGCAGCTTGGGGACTTCGGGCTACGAGCAGTACTTC